This T cell receptor beta chain came from a study of beta chain features in type 1 diabetes. Broader study findings: All four CD4+ subsets of Type 1 diabetes patients contained TCRB CDR3s that were moderately but significantly shorter.

Note on this clone: Antigen unknown.

The V and J ends lost 5 bases and 7 bases respectively, with 11 bases between them. This CDR3 is 11 amino acids long. Germline V CDR1 and CDR2: DFQATT, SNEGSKA (reference sequence). The whole isolated RNA underwent reverse transcription, so sequencing captured expressed TCRB transcripts. Sequencing was performed with immunoSEQ multiplex PCR; in TCRdb, only in-frame clones are kept and a portion is missing. The sample holds around 450,000 clones; over 9.5% are singletons and the top ten take approximately 0.045%. This clonotype originated in a woman under 30 in good health. The specimen sequenced was naive CD4+ T cells from blood. This chain links TRBV20-1 with TRBJ1-1; TRBD1 might be the D (6 bases). This chain's CDR3 is CSAANRDEAFF. The CDR3 nucleotides are TGCAGTGCTGCCAACAGGGATGAAGCTTTCTTT.